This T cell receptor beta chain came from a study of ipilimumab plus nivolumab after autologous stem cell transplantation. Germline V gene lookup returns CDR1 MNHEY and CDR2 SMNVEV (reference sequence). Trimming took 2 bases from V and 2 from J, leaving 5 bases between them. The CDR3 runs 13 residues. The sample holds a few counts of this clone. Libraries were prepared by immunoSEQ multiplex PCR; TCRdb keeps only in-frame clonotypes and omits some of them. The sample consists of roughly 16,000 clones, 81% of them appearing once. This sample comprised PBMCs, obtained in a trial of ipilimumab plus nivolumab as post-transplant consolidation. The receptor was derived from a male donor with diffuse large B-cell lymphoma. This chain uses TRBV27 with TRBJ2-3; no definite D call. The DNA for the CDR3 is TGTGCCAGCAGTTTAGCGTACACAGATACGCAGTATTTT. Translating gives CASSLAYTDTQYF.